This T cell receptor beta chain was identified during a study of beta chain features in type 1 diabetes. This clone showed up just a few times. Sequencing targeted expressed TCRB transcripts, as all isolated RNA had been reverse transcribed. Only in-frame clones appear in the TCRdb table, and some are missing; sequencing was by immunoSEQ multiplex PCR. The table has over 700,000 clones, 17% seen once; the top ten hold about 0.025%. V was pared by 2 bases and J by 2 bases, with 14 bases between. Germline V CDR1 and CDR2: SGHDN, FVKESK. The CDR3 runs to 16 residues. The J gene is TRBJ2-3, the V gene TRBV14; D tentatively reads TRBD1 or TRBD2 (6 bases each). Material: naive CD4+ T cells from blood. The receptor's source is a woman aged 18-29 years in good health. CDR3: CASSQRRGRLTDTQYF. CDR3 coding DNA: TGTGCCAGCAGCCAACGCCGGGGGCGGCTCACAGATACGCAGTATTTT.